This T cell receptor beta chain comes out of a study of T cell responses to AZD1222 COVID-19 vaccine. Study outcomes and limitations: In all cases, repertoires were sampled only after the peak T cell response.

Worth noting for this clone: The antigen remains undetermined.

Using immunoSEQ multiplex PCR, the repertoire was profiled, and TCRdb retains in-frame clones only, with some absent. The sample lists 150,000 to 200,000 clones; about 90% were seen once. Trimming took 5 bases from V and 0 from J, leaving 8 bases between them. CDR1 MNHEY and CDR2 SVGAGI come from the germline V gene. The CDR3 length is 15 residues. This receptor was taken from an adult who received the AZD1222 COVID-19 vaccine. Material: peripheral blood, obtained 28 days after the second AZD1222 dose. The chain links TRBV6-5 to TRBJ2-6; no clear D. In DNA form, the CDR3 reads TGTGCCAGCAGTCACACGAGCTCTGGGGCCAACGTCCTGACTTTC. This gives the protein CASSHTSSGANVLTF.